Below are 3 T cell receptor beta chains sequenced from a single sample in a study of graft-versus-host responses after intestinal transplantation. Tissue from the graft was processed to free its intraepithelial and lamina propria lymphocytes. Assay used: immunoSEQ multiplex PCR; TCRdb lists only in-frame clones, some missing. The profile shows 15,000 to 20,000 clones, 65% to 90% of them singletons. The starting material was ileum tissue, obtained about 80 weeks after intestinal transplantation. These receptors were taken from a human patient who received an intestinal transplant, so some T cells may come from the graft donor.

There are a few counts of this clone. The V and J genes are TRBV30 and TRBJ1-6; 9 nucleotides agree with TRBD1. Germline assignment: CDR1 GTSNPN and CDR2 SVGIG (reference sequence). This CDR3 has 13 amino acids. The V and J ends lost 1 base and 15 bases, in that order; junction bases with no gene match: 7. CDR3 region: CAWSGGTGRVLHF. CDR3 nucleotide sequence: TGTGCCTGGAGTGGGGGGACAGGGAGGGTCCTCCACTTT.

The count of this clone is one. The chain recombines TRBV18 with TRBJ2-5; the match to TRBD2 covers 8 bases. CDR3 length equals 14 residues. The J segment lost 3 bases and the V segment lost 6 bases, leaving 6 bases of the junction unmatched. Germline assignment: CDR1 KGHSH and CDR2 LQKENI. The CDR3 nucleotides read TGTGCCAGCTCGGAGCGGGGGATAGAAGAGACCCAGTACTTC. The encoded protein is CASSERGIEETQYF.

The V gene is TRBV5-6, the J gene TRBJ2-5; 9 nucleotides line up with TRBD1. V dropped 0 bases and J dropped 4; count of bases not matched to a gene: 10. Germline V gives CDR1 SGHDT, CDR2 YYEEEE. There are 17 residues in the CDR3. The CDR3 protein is CASSLGVPGQGAETQYF. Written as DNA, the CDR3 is TGTGCCAGCAGCTTGGGGGTGCCGGGACAGGGAGCAGAGACCCAGTACTTC. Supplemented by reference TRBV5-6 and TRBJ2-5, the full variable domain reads DAGVTQSPTHLIKTRGQQVTLRCSPKSGHDTVSWYQQALGQGPQFIFQYYEEEERQRGNFPDRFSGHQFPNYSSELNVNALLLGDSALYLCASSLGVPGQGAETQYFGPGTRLLVL.